A selection of T cell receptor beta chains follows, all from one sample in a study of shared clonotypes between healthy human individuals. Libraries were prepared by immunoSEQ multiplex PCR; TCRdb keeps only in-frame clonotypes and omits some of them. Of millions of clones listed, around 96% are singletons. Sequenced sample: naive CD8+ T cells sorted from blood. These TCRs come from a man aged 18 to 29 in good health. The CDR3 runs from the conserved cysteine through the conserved F or W. D genes are given only for firm matches. The size of a clone is reported for some rows only, either as once, few or many, or as a class for expanded clones.

d_call j_call v_call cdr3_length clone_size cdr3_nt cdr3_aa
TRBD2 TRBJ2-7 TRBV6-6 13 NA TGTGCCGTACTAGCGGGGGAGACCTACGAGCAGTACTTC CAVLAGETYEQYF
TRBD1 TRBJ1-2 TRBV12-5 16 NA TGTGCTAGTGGTTTGTCAACGTCTCAGACAGGGCAGGGCTACACCTTC CASGLSTSQTGQGYTF
TRBD2 TRBJ2-1 TRBV9 15 NA TGTGCCAGCAGCTGGCAAGGACTAGCCTACAATGAGCAGTTCTTC CASSWQGLAYNEQFF
NA TRBJ1-1 TRBV13 14 NA TGTGCCAGCAGCTCTACAAGGAGCGGCACTGAAGCTTTCTTT CASSSTRSGTEAFF
TRBD1 TRBJ2-7 TRBV4-1 15 NA TGCGCCAGTTCCCGGGACAGGGGGGCCGCATACGAGCAGTACTTC CASSRDRGAAYEQYF
NA TRBJ1-5 TRBV6-6 16 once TGTGCCAGCAGTTACGAGTCTGTTCTAAGCAATCAGCCCCAGCATTTT CASSYESVLSNQPQHF
NA TRBJ1-1 TRBV5-1 14 NA TGCGCCAGCAGCATTTACTCACTGAACACTGAAGCTTTCTTT CASSIYSLNTEAFF
TRBD1 TRBJ2-5 TRBV10-2 14 once TGCGCCAGCAGTGAGCCCGACAGGGGTGAGACCCAGTACTTC CASSEPDRGETQYF
NA TRBJ2-2 TRBV9 14 NA TGTGCCAGCAGCGCATCCCTGGGCACCGGGGAGCTGTTTTTT CASSASLGTGELFF
NA TRBJ2-3 TRBV25-1 11 NA TGTGCCAGCAGTATATTGGATACGCAGTATTTT CASSILDTQYF
NA TRBJ2-7 TRBV7-9 14 NA TGTGCCAGCAGCTTATCAACAGGATTATACGAGCAGTACTTC CASSLSTGLYEQYF
TRBD1 TRBJ1-1 TRBV5-1 17 NA TGCGCCAGCAGCTTGGAACCGGCAGGGGGATTGAACACTGAAGCTTTCTTT CASSLEPAGGLNTEAFF
TRBD2 TRBJ2-1 TRBV6-5 15 NA TGTGCCAGCAGCTTCACGGGAGGGCCAGGGAATGAGCAGTTCTTC CASSFTGGPGNEQFF
NA TRBJ1-1 TRBV30 14 NA TGTGCCTGGACCTGGGGAGTCGTGAACACTGAAGCTTTCTTT CAWTWGVVNTEAFF
TRBD1 TRBJ2-1 TRBV9 14 NA TGTGCCAGCAGCACCGGGGACAGATACAATGAGCAGTTCTTC CASSTGDRYNEQFF
TRBD1 TRBJ2-1 TRBV4-1 16 NA TGCGCCAGCAGCCAGTATAGGGACAGGGGTTACAATGAGCAGTTCTTC CASSQYRDRGYNEQFF
TRBD1 TRBJ1-5 TRBV28 14 NA TGTGCCAGCAGTTTCGGACAGGGACGACAGCCCCAGCATTTT CASSFGQGRQPQHF
NA TRBJ1-4 TRBV21-1 18 NA TGTGCCAGCAGCAAGGTACAGGGGGCGTCCTATGAAGATGAAAAACTGTTTTTT CASSKVQGASYEDEKLFF
NA TRBJ1-1 TRBV10-1 15 NA TGCGCCAGCAGTGAGTCTTATTCGGGGAACACTGAAGCTTTCTTT CASSESYSGNTEAFF
TRBD2 TRBJ2-3 TRBV4-3 16 NA TGCGCCAGCAGCCAAGGGCTAGCGGGAGACACAGATACGCAGTATTTT CASSQGLAGDTDTQYF
NA TRBJ2-7 TRBV10-3 14 once TGTGCCATCAGCGCACTCACGGACAGCTACGAGCAGTACTTC CAISALTDSYEQYF
TRBD1 TRBJ1-6 TRBV27 15 NA TGTGCCAGCAGGGAACAGGGGTATTATAATTCACCCCTCCACTTT CASREQGYYNSPLHF
TRBD1 TRBJ2-2 TRBV19 15 NA TGTGCCAGTAGTACCGGGACAGGGGTTGTCGGGGAGCTGTTTTTT CASSTGTGVVGELFF
TRBD1 TRBJ2-7 TRBV10-3 15 NA TGTGCCATCAGTGAGCCTCCAGACAGGGGGCACGAGCAGTACTTC CAISEPPDRGHEQYF
NA TRBJ1-3 TRBV5-6 13 NA TGTGCCAGCAGCCCCTCCCCGGGAAACACCATATATTTT CASSPSPGNTIYF
TRBD1 TRBJ1-5 TRBV28 17 NA TGTGCCAGCAGTGAGGACCAGTTTCGACAGGGGAATCAGCCCCAGCATTTT CASSEDQFRQGNQPQHF
TRBD2 TRBJ2-7 TRBV7-2 16 NA TGTGCCAGCAGCTTAGAGGGACTAGCGGGAGGCTACGAGCAGTACTTC CASSLEGLAGGYEQYF
NA TRBJ1-2 TRBV30 12 NA TGTGCCTGGAGTCCGATTGCCAGCGGCTACACCTTC CAWSPIASGYTF
TRBD1 TRBJ1-2 TRBV5-4 13 NA TGTGCCAGCAGTTTGACAGGGATCTATGGCTACACCTTC CASSLTGIYGYTF
TRBD1 TRBJ1-1 TRBV30 12 few TGTGCCTGGGACAGGGGTTCCACTGAAGCTTTCTTT CAWDRGSTEAFF
TRBD1 TRBJ1-5 TRBV9 14 NA TGTGCCAGCAGCGTAGGTACAGGGGGAGAGCCCCAGCATTTT CASSVGTGGEPQHF
NA TRBJ2-1 TRBV7-9 13 NA TGTGCCAGCAGCTTAGCTTCTCGCAATGAGCAGTTCTTC CASSLASRNEQFF
TRBD2 TRBJ2-7 TRBV6-5 15 NA TGTGCCAGCACCGAGGCCGGGACTAGCGACTACGAGCAGTACTTC CASTEAGTSDYEQYF
NA TRBJ1-4 TRBV28 17 NA TGTGCCAGCGCAGGAGCCCTCGATTGGCTTGCGGATGAAAAACTGTTTTTT CASAGALDWLADEKLFF
TRBD1 TRBJ1-2 TRBV4-1 12 once TGCGCCAGCAGCCAAGGGACAGGTGGCTACACCTTC CASSQGTGGYTF
NA TRBJ1-1 TRBV19 13 NA TGTGCCAGTAGTATAACCATGAACACTGAAGCTTTCTTT CASSITMNTEAFF
NA TRBJ1-2 TRBV30 15 NA TGTGCCTGGGCCCCGGGAGAAAATTCGGTCTATGGCTACACCTTC CAWAPGENSVYGYTF
NA TRBJ2-7 TRBV13 13 NA TGTGCCAGCAGCTCCAGGGGGGTTTACGAGCAGTACTTC CASSSRGVYEQYF
NA TRBJ2-7 TRBV7-9 12 NA TGTGCCAGCAGCAAGACGACCTACGAGCAGTACTTC CASSKTTYEQYF
NA TRBJ1-2 TRBV6-1 17 NA TGTGCCAGCAGTGAACTGAACATGGATCTACTAGACTATGGCTACACCTTC CASSELNMDLLDYGYTF
TRBD2 TRBJ2-2 TRBV5-1 16 NA TGCGCCAGCAGCTCCCGGGAGGGGCTCTCAACCGGGGAGCTGTTTTTT CASSSREGLSTGELFF
TRBD1 TRBJ1-1 TRBV11-2 14 NA TGTGCCAGCAGCTTTGGACAGGGAATAGCTGAAGCTTTCTTT CASSFGQGIAEAFF
NA TRBJ2-7 TRBV6-5 14 once TGTGCCAGCAGTTACTCGATAGAGGGCCTCGAGCAGTACTTC CASSYSIEGLEQYF
NA TRBJ2-7 TRBV4-1 18 NA TGCGCCAGCAGCCAGAGACCGGACAGCCAGAGGAGTCCCTACGAGCAGTACTTC CASSQRPDSQRSPYEQYF
TRBD1 TRBJ2-7 TRBV4-1 16 NA TGCGCCAGCAGCCGCATCGCGGGGACAGGAATCTACGAGCAGTACTTC CASSRIAGTGIYEQYF
TRBD1 TRBJ2-5 TRBV7-9 13 NA TGTGCCAGCGGCGGACAGGGGCAAGAGACCCAGTACTTC CASGGQGQETQYF